The sequence of this TCR beta chain was determined in a study of patients and donors after allogeneic stem cell transplantation (dated by TCRdb to 2019 to 2021). The table lists this clonotype with a few counts. Its antigen is still unknown. Within one base of it there is no much larger clone, and no base qualities were kept. CDR3 length: 16 amino acids, cysteine to phenylalanine. The DNA shown is the 48-base CDR3, in frame from base 1. Trimming takes 5 bases from V and 3 bases from J, and the germline ends sit 16 bases apart. Preparation of the library involved RT-PCR. Sequencing was performed on a NextSeq 550. TCRdb itself trimmed the public reads at Q25 with fastp, ran MiXCR and retained productive beta chains. Records with the same CDR3 protein are collapsed into one entry carrying the most frequent genes and DNA. Within this sample are about a million distinct CDR3 sequences, with approximately 19% of them counted one time only. The top ten clonotypes cover approximately 5.9% of the sample.

The chain is encoded by TRBV12-3 or TRBV12-4 joined to TRBJ1-4; the D gene remains uncertain. Material for sequencing was blood, either unsorted or a sorted T cell fraction (not recorded which). The receptor was derived from a human donor who was either an allogeneic HSCT recipient or a stem cell or donor lymphocyte infusion donor (not recorded which). It is not recorded whose cells these are; they may come from a transplant donor. The CDR3 loop reads CASSNAREEPNEKLFF. DNA sequence: TGTGCCAGCAGTAACGCCCGCGAGGAACCTAATGAAAAACTGTTTTTT.